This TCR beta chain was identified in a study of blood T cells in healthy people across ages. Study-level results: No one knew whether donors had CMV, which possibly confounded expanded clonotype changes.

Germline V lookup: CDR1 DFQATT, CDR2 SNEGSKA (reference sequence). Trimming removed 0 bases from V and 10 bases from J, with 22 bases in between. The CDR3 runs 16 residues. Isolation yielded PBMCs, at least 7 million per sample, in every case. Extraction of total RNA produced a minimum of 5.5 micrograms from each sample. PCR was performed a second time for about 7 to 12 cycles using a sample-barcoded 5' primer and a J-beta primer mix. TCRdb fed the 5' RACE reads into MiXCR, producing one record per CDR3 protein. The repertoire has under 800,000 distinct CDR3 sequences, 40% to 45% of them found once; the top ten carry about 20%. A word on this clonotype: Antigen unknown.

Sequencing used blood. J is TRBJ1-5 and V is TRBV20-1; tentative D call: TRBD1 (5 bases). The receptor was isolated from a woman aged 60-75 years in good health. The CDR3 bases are TGCAGTGCTAGAGATGGGATGGGGCAGACAATCAAACCCCAGCATTTT. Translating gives CSARDGMGQTIKPQHF.